Shown below are 9 T cell receptor beta chains from a single sample sequenced in a study of identical twins. A single record per CDR3 protein comes from TCRdb applying MiXCR to the 5' RACE reads. The sample has fewer than 250,000 distinct CDR3 sequences, around 9.6% seen once. The sequencing sample was made of memory (CD45RO+) T cells sorted from blood. These receptors came from a woman aged 18-29 years in good health.

This clonotype was detected a few times. The rearrangement uses TRBV3-1 and TRBJ2-5, with 7 bases identical to TRBD2. Unmatched junction bases numbered 11, after V lost 0 bases and J lost 7 bases. Germline values: CDR1 LGHDT, CDR2 YNNKEL (reference sequence). This CDR3 comprises 16 residues. The CDR3: CASSQDGGTTLGTQYF. The CDR3 nucleotides read TGTGCCAGCAGCCAAGATGGGGGGACTACCCTCGGGACCCAGTACTTC.

J is TRBJ2-7 and V is TRBV7-2, with 8 bases matching TRBD1. The CDR3 runs 12 residues. J gave up 9 bases and V 4 bases, and 5 bases lay outside the gene matches. Looked up from germline, CDR1 is SGHTA and CDR2 is FQGNSA. The CDR3 here is CASSSRTGRQYF. DNA of the CDR3: TGTGCCAGCAGCTCTAGGACAGGGAGGCAGTACTTC.

This clonotype was observed at least ten times. The V and J genes are TRBV12-3 or TRBV12-4 and TRBJ1-1, with D possibly being TRBD1 (6 bases). V was cut by 6 bases and J by 1 base, with 15 bases left in between. The CDR3 runs to 15 residues. The CDR3 here is CASRRPGHPNTEAFF. For the CDR3, the DNA is TGTGCCAGCAGAAGACCGGGACATCCGAACACTGAAGCTTTCTTT.

The chain uses TRBV7-8 and TRBJ2-7; 8 positions agree with TRBD1. This CDR3 is 16 amino acids long. Germline V gene data show CDR1 as SGHVS and CDR2 as FQNEAQ. After removal of 5 bases from V and 8 bases from J, the junction contained 17 bases not matched to a gene. The CDR3 sequence: CASSLPSQGGGIKQYF. CDR3 nucleotides: TGTGCCAGCAGCCTCCCCTCACAGGGGGGTGGAATCAAGCAGTACTTC.

The chain links TRBV2 to TRBJ2-1; either TRBD1 or TRBD2 may supply D (5 bases each). Germline V gene lookup returns CDR1 SNHLY and CDR2 FYNNEI. The CDR3 loop spans 13 amino acids. V lost 6 bases and J lost 9, with 15 bases in between. CDR3 residues: CASSGNERGEQFF. DNA of the CDR3: TGTGCCAGCAGCGGGAACGAGAGGGGTGAGCAGTTCTTC.

The chain recombines TRBV15 with TRBJ2-5; TRBD1 matches 8 bases. This CDR3 region has 15 residues. The germline CDR1 and CDR2 sequences are LNHNV and YYDKDF (reference sequence). V lost 4 bases and J lost 2; bases outside the gene matches: 6. As DNA, the CDR3 is TGTGCCACCAGCACTGACAGGGGCCCTCAAGAGACCCAGTACTTC. This translates into CATSTDRGPQETQYF.

V usage is TRBV5-6 and J usage is TRBJ2-1, with no clear D. Germline values: CDR1 SGHDT, CDR2 YYEEEE. CDR3 size: 11 residues. Trimming pared 4 bases from V and 6 bases from J, leaving 5 bases between. This CDR3 is CASSVSNEQFF. Written as DNA, the CDR3 is TGTGCCAGCAGCGTTTCCAATGAGCAGTTCTTC. Supplemented by reference TRBV5-6 and TRBJ2-1, the full variable domain reads DAGVTQSPTHLIKTRGQQVTLRCSPKSGHDTVSWYQQALGQGPQFIFQYYEEEERQRGNFPDRFSGHQFPNYSSELNVNALLLGDSALYLCASSVSNEQFFGPGTRLTVL.

There are many counts of this clonotype. The V and J genes are TRBV12-3 or TRBV12-4 and TRBJ1-1; D call uncertain. This CDR3 is 11 amino acids long. V was shortened by 1 base and J by 11 bases, with 8 bases between the two germline ends. The CDR3: CASSLVTGAFF. In DNA form, the CDR3 reads TGTGCCAGCAGTTTAGTTACCGGTGCTTTCTTT.

This clonotype came up many times. The CDR3 DNA is TGTGCCAGCAGTCCCGGGACGGTCAACTATGGCTACACCTTC. This sequence encodes CASSPGTVNYGYTF. V usage is TRBV2 and J usage is TRBJ1-2, with D perhaps TRBD1 (5 bases). The CDR3 runs to 14 residues. CDR1 and CDR2 (germline): SNHLY, FYNNEI. With 5 bases removed from V and 2 bases from J, the gap between germline ends came to 12 bases. The entire variable domain, with the rest obtained from reference TRBV2 and TRBJ1-2, is as follows: EPEVTQTPSHQVTQMGQEVILRCVPISNHLYFYWYRQILGQKVEFLVSFYNNEISEKSEIFDDQFSVERPDGSNFTLKIRSTKLEDSAMYFCASSPGTVNYGYTFGSGTRLTVV.